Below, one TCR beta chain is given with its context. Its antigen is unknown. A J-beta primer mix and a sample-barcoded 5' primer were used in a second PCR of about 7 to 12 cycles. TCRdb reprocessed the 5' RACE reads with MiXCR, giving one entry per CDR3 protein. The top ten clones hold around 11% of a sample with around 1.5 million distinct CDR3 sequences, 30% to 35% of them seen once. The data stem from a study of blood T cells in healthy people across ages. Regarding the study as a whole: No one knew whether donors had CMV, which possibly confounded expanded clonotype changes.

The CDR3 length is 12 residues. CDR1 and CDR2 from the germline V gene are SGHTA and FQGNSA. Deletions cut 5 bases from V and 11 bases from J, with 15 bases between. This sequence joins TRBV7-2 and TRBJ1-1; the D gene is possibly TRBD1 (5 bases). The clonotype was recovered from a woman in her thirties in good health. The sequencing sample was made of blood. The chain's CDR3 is CASSPGPLVAFF. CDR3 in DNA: TGTGCCAGCAGCCCGGGACCGCTCGTGGCTTTCTTT. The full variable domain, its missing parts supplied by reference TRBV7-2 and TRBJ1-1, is GAGVSQSPSNKVTEKGKDVELRCDPISGHTALYWYRQSLGQGLEFLIYFQGNSAPDKSGLPSDRFSAERTGGSVSTLTIQRTQQEDSAVYLCASSPGPLVAFFGQGTRLTVV.